The sequence of this T cell receptor (beta chain) was determined in a study of long-term antiretroviral therapy in people with HIV. Whole-study results and caveats: At every time point, clones expanded before ART dominated the repertoire. Blood draws took place between about 2003 and 2017 and possibly involved older ART regimens.

A remark on this clone: Its antigen remains unidentified.

V dropped 3 bases and J dropped 8 bases, with 17 bases sitting between them. CDR3 length: 15 residues. Germline CDR1 and CDR2: MGHDK and SYGVNS. The run of the v3.0 immunoSEQ assay was at survey level. Method: immunoSEQ multiplex PCR; TCRdb's copy keeps in-frame clones and lacks some. Of more than 35,000 clones detected, around 94% appear once; the ten largest clones hold just over 3.5%. This specimen consisted of unsorted PBMCs, obtained 4.1 years after starting antiretroviral therapy. This TCR came from a woman aged 45-59 years with HIV. The rearrangement uses TRBV25-1 and TRBJ2-1; tentatively, D is TRBD1 (6 bases). The CDR3 bases are TGTGCCAGCAGTGATTGGTCCAGGGGCAATTATGAGCAGTTCTTC. It encodes CASSDWSRGNYEQFF.